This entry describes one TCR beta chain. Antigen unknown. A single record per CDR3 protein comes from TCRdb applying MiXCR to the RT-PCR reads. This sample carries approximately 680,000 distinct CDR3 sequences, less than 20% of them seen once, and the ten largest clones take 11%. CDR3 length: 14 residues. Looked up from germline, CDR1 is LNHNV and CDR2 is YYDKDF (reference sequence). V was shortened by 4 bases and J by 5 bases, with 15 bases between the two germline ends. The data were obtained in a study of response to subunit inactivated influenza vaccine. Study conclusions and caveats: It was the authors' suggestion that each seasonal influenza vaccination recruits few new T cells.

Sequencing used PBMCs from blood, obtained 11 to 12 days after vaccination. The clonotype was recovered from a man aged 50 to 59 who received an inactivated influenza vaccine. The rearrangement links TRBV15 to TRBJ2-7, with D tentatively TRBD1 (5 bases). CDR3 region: CATSNEGARNEQYF. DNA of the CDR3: TGTGCCACCAGCAACGAAGGGGCGCGGAACGAGCAGTACTTC.